The clone carrying this TCR beta chain was counted between two and nine times. Its target is unknown. V lost 2 bases and J 0 bases, leaving 4 bases between the germline ends. Germline V gives CDR1 KGHSH, CDR2 LQKENI. The CDR3 is made up of 13 amino acids. The sample originates from a study of cytomegalovirus exposure and HLA in healthy donors. Notes on the study in general: Later on, analysis showed that most CMV-associated TCR beta chains appeared to be HLA-restricted. Donors belonging to an Asian-associated ancestry cluster reportedly showed fewer N-insertions in productive TCRs than the roughly 670-donor mean, according to what a later analysis found. The study recorded over 150 TCR beta chains that were cytomegalovirus-associated. In vitro assays verified that three CMV-associated chains recognized CMV antigens specifically.

The PCR ran on 60 Vbeta and 13 Jbeta primers. Data came from immunoSEQ multiplex PCR; TCRdb stores just in-frame clones and leaves some out. The data hold almost 200,000 clones, with 65% to 80% observed a single time. Material for sequencing was PBMCs. This TCR was sampled from a woman in her 30s in good health and CMV-seropositive. The rearrangement uses TRBV18 and TRBJ1-1, with D uncertain. Here the CDR3 DNA reads TGTGCCAGCTCACCAGAGGTGAACACTGAAGCTTTCTTT. Encoded protein: CASSPEVNTEAFF. The whole variable domain, remainder taken from reference TRBV18 and TRBJ1-1, is NAGVMQNPRHLVRRRGQEARLRCSPMKGHSHVYWYRQLPEEGLKFMVYLQKENIIDESGMPKERFSAEFPKEGPSILRIQQVVRGDSAAYFCASSPEVNTEAFFGQGTRLTVV.